This T cell receptor (beta chain) was sequenced for a study of blood T cell repertoires in COVID-19 (dated by TCRdb to about 2020). In the study overall: Samples from collaborators originated in the United States, Italy and Spain and spanned both the acute and convalescent phases of COVID-19. Where available, HLA class I and class II types were taken from metadata supplied by the sample provider and were not determined by assay-based typing. The prospective study material was composed of cDNA or gDNA derived from T cells, B-cell-depleted T cells, or PBMCs. A freely available public database, intended as a resource for researchers studying the immune response to SARS-CoV-2, is where the repertoires were released. Nearly every sample came with metadata listing a de-identified subject ID, COVID-19 status, age in years and sex. Subjects who had been exposed to COVID-19, were actively infected with it, or had recovered from it provided the deeply sampled blood TCRbeta repertoires that made up the dataset. The samples were drawn from two sources: the first 160 participants of the ongoing ImmuneRACE study, and about 1,300 subjects contributed by 6 global collaborators.

Overall results and qualifications from the work: Clinical and demographic metadata were provided uncurated, with the amount varying by source and participant.

In the prospective study, participants were about 18 to 95 years old, resided in approximately 25 geographic areas of the United States, and were enrolled through a virtual design. To assign participants to cohorts, the prospective study relied on clinical history that participants themselves reported in a screening survey and a study questionnaire. For ImmuneRACE Cohort 3, a participant was defined as recovered based on two consecutive negative NP/OP PCR tests, clearance by a healthcare professional, or resolution of symptoms. In the prospective study, whole blood, serum and a nasopharyngeal or oropharyngeal swab were collected from each participant by mobile phlebotomists. Additional blood draws and questionnaires over an approximately 2-month period could optionally be provided by prospective study participants. Before DNA extraction, prospective study blood samples were shipped either frozen or at room temperature.

V loses 10 bases, J loses 4 bases, and the germline ends lie 19 bases apart. The cysteine opens and the phenylalanine closes a CDR3 of 14 amino acids. Kept here is only the CDR3 DNA, which spans 42 bases and is read in frame from base 1. CDR1 and CDR2 are drawn from the germline V gene: MRHNA, SNTAGT. Regarding this clone: Which antigen it targets is not known. No much larger clonotype is one base removed from it; base qualities were not supplied.

TCRbeta CDR3 regions were amplified from genomic DNA by means of the immunoSEQ Assay, a bias-controlled multiplex PCR. In the authors' own workflow: The number of nucleated cells in each sample was estimated by amplification of reference gene primers within the assay. To quantify the absolute abundance of each unique TCRbeta CDR3 rearrangement, sequence reads were collapsed and filtered. For each sample, productive Simpson clonality was calculated by taking the square root of Simpson's diversity index across productive rearrangements. In TCRdb, the immuneACCESS table is reduced to in-frame sequences with V and J assigned. These tables do not hold every clone; where another copy was compared, an unresolved V gene accounts for under half, and the others remain unexplained. For V, J and clone size, that table is used; D and trimming come from the DNA. This sample has 490,000 or so clones in its table, and approximately 90% of those were observed once. 6.5% to 9.5% of the sample lies in the top ten.

The sequenced sample consisted of PBMCs or T cells enriched from blood (not recorded which). The source is a woman aged 60 to 75 who had recovered from COVID-19. The chain was built from TRBV6-4 and TRBJ1-1, and the D gene may be TRBD1, 6 bases matching. This receptor has the CDR3 CATRPGTQSTEAFF. The sequenced DNA is TGTGCCACCAGACCCGGGACACAGAGCACTGAAGCTTTCTTT.